The T cell receptor beta chain under discussion was sequenced for a study of T cell responses to AZD1222 COVID-19 vaccine. Looking at the study overall: Both about-4-week and about-12-week second-dose recipients were combined. Study-level points and caveats: There were mostly white British donors and more females than males, and clonal diversity was possibly underestimated. Receipt of two AZD1222 doses was followed by a rise in Spike-specific TCR breadth and depth.

Method: immunoSEQ multiplex PCR; TCRdb's copy keeps in-frame clones and lacks some. Among about 93,000 clones listed, 86% were seen once. The germline CDR1 and CDR2 sequences are SGHRS and YFSETQ. The CDR3 runs to 16 residues. Trimming shortened V by 0 bases and J by 0 bases, and 7 bases separated the two germline ends. With regard to this clone: The antigen remains undetermined. The same CDR3 also results from other DNA sequences found in this sample.

This sequence was found in an adult in good health. This chain uses TRBV5-1 with TRBJ1-6; unclear D gene. The sample in question was peripheral blood, obtained on day 0 of AZD1222 vaccination. The CDR3 sequence is CASSLAGSSYNSPLHF. The CDR3 nucleotides read TGCGCCAGCAGCTTGGCGGGGAGCTCCTATAATTCACCCCTCCACTTT. The variable domain in full, completed from reference TRBV5-1 and TRBJ1-6, reads KAGVTQTPRYLIKTRGQQVTLSCSPISGHRSVSWYQQTPGQGLQFLFEYFSETQRNKGNFPGRFSGRQFSNSRSEMNVSTLELGDSALYLCASSLAGSSYNSPLHFGNGTRLTVT.